In this sample, the clone carrying this T cell receptor (beta chain) turned up many times. This CDR3 comprises 14 residues. In germline, CDR1 is SEHNR, CDR2 FQNEAQ (reference sequence). The J segment lost 0 bases and the V segment lost 6 bases, leaving 4 bases of the junction unmatched. TCRdb called the reads again in MiXCR, with one record for every CDR3 protein. Of around 530,000 distinct CDR3 sequences in the sample, about 25% are singletons; the top ten hold about 13%. This entry is derived from a study of T cell repertoires in cytomegalovirus infection. The chain has TRBV7-9 and TRBJ1-1; 7 nucleotides match TRBD1. The source is a human donor in good health (CMV status not recorded). Some clones in this sample may be carry-over from other donors' samples. Sequencing used PBMCs. The chain's CDR3 is CASSLTGMNTEAFF. The CDR3, as DNA: TGTGCCAGCAGTTTGACAGGGATGAACACTGAAGCTTTCTTT. Full variable domain (missing parts from reference TRBV7-9 and TRBJ1-1): DTGVSQNPRHKITKRGQNVTFRCDPISEHNRLYWYRQTLGQGPEFLTYFQNEAQLEKSRLLSDRFSAERPKGSFSTLEIQRTEQGDSAMYLCASSLTGMNTEAFFGQGTRLTVV.